The 12 T cell receptor beta chains in this list originate from one sample, sequenced in a study of CD8+ T cells in alopecia areata. RNA extraction was followed by reverse transcription into cDNA, which acted as the sequencing template. Produced via immunoSEQ multiplex PCR; TCRdb's table is partial and in-frame only. The sample includes around 180,000 clones, roughly 70% of them seen just once. Treatment denoted: oral pan-JAK inhibitor, 5-10 mg twice daily. The sample here was CD4+ T cells sorted from blood, taken at approximately week 50, from a patient treated with tofacitinib. The receptors shown here come from a human donor with alopecia areata.

The chain uses TRBV11-2 and TRBJ1-1; no clear D. CDR3 size: 13 residues. Germline V gene lookup returns CDR1 SGHAT and CDR2 FQNNGV. V gave up 3 bases and J gave up 1 base, with 6 bases separating them. CDR3 region: CASSLTANTEAFF. The CDR3 DNA reads TGTGCCAGCAGCTTGACGGCGAACACTGAAGCTTTCTTT.

The chain recombines TRBV10-3 with TRBJ1-1; no clear D. The germline V gene has CDR1 ENHRY and CDR2 SYGVKD. Trimming pared 0 bases from V and 5 bases from J, leaving 13 bases between. The CDR3 consists of 15 residues. CDR3 bases: TGTGCCATCAGTGAGTCGACGTGGGGTGAAACTGAAGCTTTCTTT. Its translation: CAISESTWGETEAFF.

V is TRBV2 and J is TRBJ1-6; maybe TRBD1 (5 bases). CDR3 length: 12 amino acids. Trimming cost V 8 bases and J 8 bases, with 10 bases left between them. Per germline, CDR1 SNHLY and CDR2 FYNNEI. The CDR3 bases are TGTGCCAGCTCAGGGAGCGATTCACCCCTCCACTTT. Amino acid sequence: CASSGSDSPLHF.

The J gene is TRBJ1-6, the V gene TRBV15; D is ambiguous. CDR3 size: 12 residues. Trimming took 2 bases from V and 14 from J, leaving 10 bases between them. The germline CDR1 and CDR2 sequences are LNHNV and YYDKDF (reference sequence). For the CDR3, the DNA is TGTGCCACCAGCAGACCAGGCGGTTCCCTCCACTTT. Its protein product is CATSRPGGSLHF.

V and J are TRBV11-3 and TRBJ2-2; D might be TRBD2 (6 bases). CDR3 size: 16 residues. V dropped 2 bases and J dropped 5 bases, with 15 bases sitting between them. Germline V gene sequence: CDR1 SGHNT, CDR2 YENEEA. The CDR3 sequence is CASSLMGGHLTGELFF. Here the CDR3 DNA reads TGTGCCAGCAGCTTAATGGGAGGACACCTGACCGGGGAGCTGTTTTTT. Full variable domain (outside the CDR3, taken from reference TRBV11-3 and TRBJ2-2): EAGVVQSPRYKIIEKKQPVAFWCNPISGHNTLYWYLQNLGQGPELLIRYENEEAVDDSQLPKDRFSAERLKGVDSTLKIQPAELGDSAVYLCASSLMGGHLTGELFFGEGSRLTVL.

The rearrangement joins TRBV29-1 to TRBJ1-1; D ambiguous. The CDR3 covers 12 residues. V lost 5 bases and J lost 4, with 11 bases in between. Per germline, CDR1 SQVTM and CDR2 ANQGSEA. The CDR3 DNA reads TGCAGCGTTTTCAGGATGGGCACTGAAGCTTTCTTT. The encoded protein is CSVFRMGTEAFF.

In DNA form, the CDR3 reads TGTGCCAGCAGCCCGGCGCTTGGGGGATCGGAGGGCTACACCTTC. It encodes CASSPALGGSEGYTF. The V gene is TRBV7-2, the J gene TRBJ1-2, with a tentative D call TRBD1 (5 bases). The V and J ends lost 5 bases and 8 bases respectively, with 21 bases between them. The CDR3 length is 15 residues. Per the germline V gene, CDR1 is SGHTA and CDR2 is FQGNSA.

CDR3 DNA: TGTGCCTGGAGTTTGCGGGTACCTTATTCACCCCTCCACTTT. This codes for CAWSLRVPYSPLHF. The chain has TRBV30 and TRBJ1-6; D is unclear. The CDR3 is 14 amino acids. V lost 2 bases to trimming and J lost 8 bases, with 13 bases between them. CDR1 is GTSNPN, CDR2 SVGIG, per germline (reference sequence).

The rearrangement uses TRBV5-1 and TRBJ1-5; 10 bases agree with TRBD1. Per the germline V gene, CDR1 is SGHRS and CDR2 is YFSETQ. The ends lost 3 bases at V and 7 bases at J; junction bases unmatched: 7. The CDR3 covers 15 residues. As DNA, the CDR3 is TGCGCCAGCAGCTCGACAGGGGGCGGGAACCAGCCCCAGCATTTT. It translates to CASSSTGGGNQPQHF.

This rearrangement joins TRBV5-1 to TRBJ2-5, with 9 positions matching TRBD1. The CDR3 loop spans 16 amino acids. V shed 4 bases and J 5 bases; nucleotides not matched to a gene: 12. Germline CDR1 reads SGHRS; CDR2 reads YFSETQ. CDR3 DNA: TGCGCCAGCAGCCAGTTGCCGGGACAGGGTGACGAGACCCAGTACTTC. Amino acid sequence: CASSQLPGQGDETQYF.

The chain is built from TRBV5-1 and TRBJ2-5; no definite D call. Germline assignment: CDR1 SGHRS and CDR2 YFSETQ. Trimming removed 0 bases at V and 7 bases at J, with 4 bases between. The CDR3 covers 11 residues. The CDR3 loop reads CASSLEGTQYF. In DNA form, the CDR3 reads TGCGCCAGCAGCTTGGAAGGGACCCAGTACTTC.

A single count supports this clone. The chain employs TRBV5-1 and TRBJ2-7; 7 bases align to TRBD2. The CDR3 has 16 amino acids. CDR1 is SGHRS, CDR2 YFSETQ, per germline. V dropped 6 bases and J dropped 0; count of bases not matched to a gene: 12. The CDR3 nucleotides read TGCGCCAGCACCCCCGGTTGGAGCGGGGCCTCCTACGAGCAGTACTTC. Encoded protein: CASTPGWSGASYEQYF.